Listed here are 21 T cell receptor beta chains from one sample, sequenced in a study of early T cells in non-severe SARS-CoV-2 infection. Each CDR3 protein is one row after TCRdb ran MiXCR on the 5' RACE reads. The sample carries just under 90,000 distinct CDR3 sequences, roughly 14% recorded once. The sequenced sample consisted of whole blood. The receptors were gathered from an adult who was a healthcare worker with PCR-confirmed SARS-CoV-2 infection or an uninfected control (not recorded which).

V and J are TRBV30 and TRBJ2-7; a weak D match, TRBD2 (5 bases). Trimming stripped 0 bases from V and 4 bases from J, with 7 bases between. In germline, CDR1 is GTSNPN, CDR2 SVGIG (reference sequence). The CDR3 is made up of 12 amino acids. The CDR3 nucleotides are TGTGCCTGGAGTGTACGAGGGTACGAGCAGTACTTC. It yields the protein CAWSVRGYEQYF.

The chain joins TRBV29-1 to TRBJ1-4; a possible D gene is TRBD1 (5 bases). Trimming took 0 bases from V and 5 from J, leaving 13 bases between them. Germline values: CDR1 SQVTM, CDR2 ANQGSEA. CDR3 length: 15 residues. The CDR3 here is CSVEDLTGQNEKLFF. The DNA for the CDR3 is TGCAGCGTTGAAGATCTGACGGGGCAGAATGAAAAACTGTTTTTT.

This clonotype was counted between two and nine times. The gene calls are TRBV3-1 and TRBJ1-2; tentatively, D is TRBD1 (5 bases). From germline, CDR1 is LGHDT and CDR2 YNNKEL (reference sequence). There are 14 residues in the CDR3. Trimming removed 4 bases from V and 8 bases from J, with 17 bases in between. CDR3 coding DNA: TGTGCCAGCAGCCCAACCTTAGAGGGACGCGGCTACACCTTC. It codes for CASSPTLEGRGYTF.

This clonotype was seen a few times. V is TRBV28 and J is TRBJ2-1; D gene unclear. CDR3 length equals 14 residues. V was trimmed by 9 bases and J by 1 base, leaving 13 bases between them. CDR1 and CDR2 (germline): MDHEN, SYDVKM. In DNA, the CDR3 is TGTGCCAGTGGTGCGGTTTCTTCCTACAATGAGCAGTTCTTC. This translates into CASGAVSSYNEQFF.

This clonotype was counted between two and nine times. This chain links TRBV11-2 with TRBJ2-5, with D tentatively TRBD2 (6 bases). Looked up from germline, CDR1 is SGHAT and CDR2 is FQNNGV. Trimming took off 5 bases at V and 1 base at J, with 17 bases between the two ends. The length of the CDR3 is 16 residues. CDR3 nucleotides: TGTGCCAGCAGCGCTCTTTATAGCGGACTCCAAGAGACCCAGTACTTC. Its translation: CASSALYSGLQETQYF. Variable domain in full (rest from reference TRBV11-2 and TRBJ2-5): EAGVAQSPRYKIIEKRQSVAFWCNPISGHATLYWYQQILGQGPKLLIQFQNNGVVDDSQLPKDRFSAERLKGVDSTLKIQPAKLEDSAVYLCASSALYSGLQETQYFGPGTRLLVL.

This clonotype was detected only a few times. The rearrangement uses TRBV5-5 and TRBJ2-1, with TRBD2 identical over 9 bases. Germline V CDR1 and CDR2: SGHKS, YYEKEE (reference sequence). V lost 5 bases, J lost 5 bases, and 5 bases stayed unmatched. The CDR3 loop spans 14 amino acids. The CDR3 bases are TGTGCCAGCAGTCATTCTAGCGGGAACAATGAGCAGTTCTTC. Encoded protein: CASSHSSGNNEQFF.

The table lists this clonotype with many counts. V gene TRBV2 combines with J gene TRBJ1-5, with D possibly matching TRBD1 (6 bases). Between the trimmed V and J ends, which lost 6 bases and 7 bases, there was a span of 16 bases. Germline lookup yields CDR1 SNHLY and CDR2 FYNNEI. This CDR3 is built from 14 residues. CDR3 in amino acids: CASSATGKQQPQHF. The CDR3 DNA sequence: TGTGCCAGCAGCGCAACAGGGAAGCAGCAGCCCCAGCATTTT.

This clonotype was seen more than once but under ten times. The chain has TRBV19 and TRBJ1-4, with 9 nucleotides matching TRBD1. After removal of 7 bases from V and 6 bases from J, the junction contained 6 bases not matched to a gene. Germline assignment: CDR1 LNHDA and CDR2 SQIVND (reference sequence). The CDR3 has 14 amino acids. CDR3 sequence reads: CASTPDRGDEKLFF. The DNA for the CDR3 is TGTGCCAGTACCCCGGACAGGGGAGATGAAAAACTGTTTTTT.

The chain recombines TRBV3-1 with TRBJ2-5; D gene unclear. CDR3 length equals 12 residues. V was clipped by 3 bases and J by 1 base, with 3 bases between them. CDR1 is LGHDT and CDR2 is YNNKEL in the germline V gene (reference sequence). The CDR3 loop is CASSHLQETQYF. CDR3 nucleotides: TGTGCCAGCAGCCACCTCCAAGAGACCCAGTACTTC.

This clonotype was counted ten times or more. This rearrangement joins TRBV7-9 to TRBJ1-6, with 7 bases fitting TRBD1. V trimming: 3 bases; J trimming: 5 bases; junction bases outside the gene matches: 10. This CDR3 has 17 amino acids. Per germline, CDR1 SEHNR and CDR2 FQNEAQ (reference sequence). The chain's CDR3 is CASSLTGREPNNSPLHF. The CDR3 nucleotides read TGTGCCAGCAGCTTGACAGGGCGCGAACCCAATAATTCACCCCTCCACTTT. Drawing the rest from reference TRBV7-9 and TRBJ1-6, the complete variable domain is DTGVSQNPRHKITKRGQNVTFRCDPISEHNRLYWYRQTLGQGPEFLTYFQNEAQLEKSRLLSDRFSAERPKGSFSTLEIQRTEQGDSAMYLCASSLTGREPNNSPLHFGNGTRLTVT.

In this sample, this clonotype turned up a few times. The chain uses TRBV3-1 and TRBJ1-4; D is ambiguous. V shed 1 base and J shed 8 bases, with 5 bases lying between them. The CDR3 has 12 amino acids. Per the germline V gene, CDR1 is LGHDT and CDR2 is YNNKEL (reference sequence). This chain's CDR3 is CASSQVNEKLFF. The DNA of the CDR3 is TGTGCCAGCAGCCAAGTTAACGAAAAACTGTTTTTT.

This clonotype showed up just a few times. The chain has TRBV3-1 and TRBJ2-7, with D uncertain. The V end lost 0 bases, the J end lost 3 bases, and 12 bases lay between the germline ends. The length of the CDR3 is 15 residues. Germline V gene data show CDR1 as LGHDT and CDR2 as YNNKEL (reference sequence). The CDR3 DNA is TGTGCCAGCAGCCAAGAGGCTAGACGGCACTACGAGCAGTACTTC. Amino acid sequence: CASSQEARRHYEQYF.

The chain joins TRBV7-2 to TRBJ2-7; TRBD2 matches 9 bases. The CDR3 sequence is 14 residues long. The V gene's germline CDR1 is SGHTA and CDR2 FQGNSA. The V and J ends lost 6 bases and 4 bases, in that order; junction bases with no gene match: 7. The CDR3 DNA is TGTGCCAGCAGACTACCGAGCGGGGGGTACGAGCAGTACTTC. It is translated as CASRLPSGGYEQYF. The full variable domain, rest sourced from reference TRBV7-2 and TRBJ2-7, is GAGVSQSPSNKVTEKGKDVELRCDPISGHTALYWYRQSLGQGLEFLIYFQGNSAPDKSGLPSDRFSAERTGGSVSTLTIQRTQQEDSAVYLCASRLPSGGYEQYFGPGTRLTVT.

A few counts support this clonotype. V gene TRBV2 combines with J gene TRBJ2-3, with D possibly matching TRBD2 (6 bases). Germline lookup yields CDR1 SNHLY and CDR2 FYNNEI. The CDR3 runs 14 residues. V lost 6 bases to trimming and J lost 0 bases, with 10 bases between them. The CDR3 sequence: CASSGGLSTDTQYF. CDR3 DNA sequence: TGTGCCAGCAGCGGGGGACTTAGCACAGATACGCAGTATTTT. The variable domain in full, with the rest retrieved from reference TRBV2 and TRBJ2-3, is EPEVTQTPSHQVTQMGQEVILRCVPISNHLYFYWYRQILGQKVEFLVSFYNNEISEKSEIFDDQFSVERPDGSNFTLKIRSTKLEDSAMYFCASSGGLSTDTQYFGPGTRLTVL.

The rearrangement joins TRBV7-6 to TRBJ2-3, with TRBD1 matching 7 bases. The CDR3 length is 15 residues. The ends lost 5 bases at V and 0 bases at J; junction bases unmatched: 5. Germline values: CDR1 SGHVS, CDR2 FNYEAQ. As DNA, the CDR3 is TGTGCCAGCAGCCCCCCGGGACAGAGCACAGATACGCAGTATTTT. It specifies CASSPPGQSTDTQYF.

This chain uses TRBV11-2 with TRBJ2-1, with TRBD2 identical over 11 bases. With 4 bases clipped from V and 4 bases from J, the junction kept 3 bases outside the gene matches. The CDR3 sequence is 15 residues long. CDR1 is SGHAT, CDR2 FQNNGV, per germline. CDR3 loop: CASSSPSGRYNEQFF. Written as DNA, the CDR3 is TGTGCCAGCAGCTCTCCTAGCGGGAGGTACAATGAGCAGTTCTTC.

This clonotype turned up a few times. CDR3 bases: TGTGCCAGCAGCTTAACATCGTCCTTGGGACCCCAAGGCGGCGAGCAGTTCTTC. Translating it yields CASSLTSSLGPQGGEQFF. The chain has TRBV7-3 and TRBJ2-1; tentatively, D is TRBD1 or TRBD2 (5 bases each). This CDR3 contains 18 residues. Germline CDR1 reads SGHTA; CDR2 reads FQGTGA. The germline V and J ends were trimmed by 0 bases and 10 bases, with 25 bases remaining between them. The complete variable domain, with remaining parts taken from reference TRBV7-3 and TRBJ2-1, reads GAGVSQTPSNKVTEKGKYVELRCDPISGHTALYWYRQSLGQGPEFLIYFQGTGAADDSGLPNDRFFAVRPEGSVSTLKIQRTERGDSAVYLCASSLTSSLGPQGGEQFFGPGTRLTVL.

This chain connects TRBV20-1 to TRBJ1-5, with D maybe TRBD1 (5 bases). The CDR3 has 14 residues. Germline V gene data show CDR1 as DFQATT and CDR2 as SNEGSKA (reference sequence). V was trimmed by 5 bases and J by 3 bases, leaving 14 bases between them. The CDR3 is CSADGWGNNQPQHF. CDR3 in DNA: TGCAGTGCTGATGGCTGGGGGAACAATCAGCCCCAGCATTTT.

This clonotype was detected only a few times. V gene TRBV20-1 combines with J gene TRBJ2-3; D possibly corresponds to TRBD2 (5 bases). This CDR3 has 12 residues. Per germline, CDR1 DFQATT and CDR2 SNEGSKA (reference sequence). CDR3 residues: CRASGSTDTQYF. The CDR3 DNA follows: TGCAGGGCAAGCGGAAGCACAGATACGCAGTATTTT.

The sample holds a few counts of this clonotype. The rearrangement uses TRBV12-3 or TRBV12-4 and TRBJ1-4; tentative D call: TRBD1 (5 bases). There are 14 residues in the CDR3. Trimming pared 3 bases from V and 10 bases from J, leaving 15 bases between. The CDR3 DNA is TGTGCCAGCAGTTTTGGGACCGGGGCCGGAAAACTGTTTTTT. Amino acids: CASSFGTGAGKLFF.

The chain is built from TRBV29-1 and TRBJ2-5; D tentatively reads TRBD1 or TRBD2 (5 bases each). V was cut by 4 bases and J by 2 bases, with 11 bases left in between. Germline CDR1 reads SQVTM; CDR2 reads ANQGSEA. The CDR3 runs to 13 residues. CDR3 DNA sequence: TGCAGCGTTGGACAGACTACTCAAGAGACCCAGTACTTC. Amino acid sequence: CSVGQTTQETQYF. The full variable domain, completed using reference TRBV29-1 and TRBJ2-5, is SAVISQKPSRDICQRGTSLTIQCQVDSQVTMMFWYRQQPGQSLTLIATANQGSEATYESGFVIDKFPISRPNLTFSTLTVSNMSPEDSSIYLCSVGQTTQETQYFGPGTRLLVL.